Each of the 27 T cell receptor beta chains below was sequenced from the same sample in a study of regulatory T cells in long-lasting Graves disease. For TCR beta, libraries came from iRepertoire HTBI primers and Arm-PCR of CDR3 regions. TCRdb fed the multiplex PCR reads into MiXCR, producing one record per CDR3 protein. The sample yields about 470,000 distinct CDR3 sequences, around 21% seen once. The sample's time point: persistent/refractory GD, antithyroid drugs over 5 years with positive TRAb. Isolated PBMC RNA provided the starting material for the TCR library. The material sequenced was peripheral blood mononuclear cells (PBMCs), taken when the disease was refractory, from a patient treated with antithyroid drugs. These receptor sequences come from a female donor with Graves disease.

At least ten counts were recorded for this clonotype. The chain uses TRBV28 and TRBJ2-7; 11 nucleotides match TRBD2. CDR3 length equals 14 residues. Germline CDR1 MDHEN, CDR2 SYDVKM. V gave up 7 bases and J gave up 2 bases; unmatched junction bases: 4. CDR3 in amino acids: CASTLAGGPYEQYF. The CDR3 DNA reads TGTGCCAGCACCTTAGCGGGAGGGCCCTACGAGCAGTACTTC.

On this clonotype itself: A read error may be the cause here, since a much bigger clone is one base away. The J gene is TRBJ2-7, the V gene TRBV12-3 or TRBV12-4, with 9 nucleotides matching TRBD1. This CDR3 region has 13 residues. CDR3 sequence: CAGSAGQGSEQYF. The CDR3 DNA is TGTGCCGGCAGTGCCGGACAGGGGAGCGAGCAGTACTTC.

This rearrangement joins TRBV29-1 to TRBJ2-7, with D uncertain. The germline V gene has CDR1 SQVTM and CDR2 ANQGSEA. V was pared by 5 bases and J by 3 bases, with 11 bases between. There are 12 residues in the CDR3. In DNA form, the CDR3 reads TGCAGCGTTCAATTCGACTTCTACGAGCAGTACTTC. Encoded protein: CSVQFDFYEQYF.

The chain recombines TRBV11-2 with TRBJ2-1; D gene ambiguous. This CDR3 has 13 residues. V was pared by 5 bases and J by 7 bases, with 12 bases between. The V gene's germline CDR1 is SGHAT and CDR2 FQNNGV. The CDR3 coding sequence is TGTGCCAGCAGCCCCTCGTCCCATAATGAGCAGTTCTTC. This codes for CASSPSSHNEQFF.

The chain has TRBV14 and TRBJ1-2, with no clear D. Germline V lookup: CDR1 SGHDN, CDR2 FVKESK. V dropped 0 bases and J dropped 0 bases, with 5 bases sitting between them. The length of the CDR3 is 14 residues. CDR3 nucleotides: TGTGCCAGCAGCCAAGACAGTGCTAACTATGGCTACACCTTC. As protein: CASSQDSANYGYTF.

Points on this clonotype: Possible read error: a much larger clone is one base away. The chain has TRBV7-9 and TRBJ1-2; the D is unclear. CDR1 is SEHNR, CDR2 FQNEAQ, per germline (reference sequence). Deletions cut 8 bases from V and 9 bases from J, with 16 bases between. The CDR3 has 12 amino acids. The CDR3 spells CASANDRVSYTF. As DNA, the CDR3 is TGTGCCAGCGCCAACGATAGGGTTAGCTACACCTTC.

The V gene is TRBV25-1, the J gene TRBJ1-2; D call uncertain. The CDR3 spans 17 residues. Germline V gene lookup returns CDR1 MGHDK and CDR2 SYGVNS. V lost 0 bases, J lost 4 bases, and 18 bases lay in between. The CDR3 DNA reads TGTGCCAGCAGTGAATACCAGGACGGCTCCTATGGCTATGGCTACACCTTC. Residues: CASSEYQDGSYGYGYTF.

V and J are TRBV15 and TRBJ2-2, with TRBD1 as a possible D gene (5 bases). This CDR3 is built from 13 residues. The germline gives CDR1 LNHNV, CDR2 YYDKDF (reference sequence). As DNA, the CDR3 is TGTGCGACAGCTGATACGAACACCGGGGAGCTGTTTTTT. Translation: CATADTNTGELFF.

The CDR3 spells CATSGTASTEQYF. The CDR3 DNA reads TGTGCCACCAGCGGGACAGCGTCTACCGAGCAGTACTTC. The chain carries TRBV15 and TRBJ2-7; 7 bases agree with TRBD1. Germline lookup yields CDR1 LNHNV and CDR2 YYDKDF (reference sequence). Unmatched junction bases numbered 7, after V lost 5 bases and J lost 6 bases. This CDR3 spans 13 amino acids.

The chain joins TRBV4-3 to TRBJ2-7; no clear D. V was cut by 2 bases and J by 4 bases, with 9 bases left in between. This CDR3 contains 13 residues. Germline loops: CDR1 LGHNA, CDR2 YSLEER. The CDR3 spells CASSQRTGYEQYF. CDR3 coding DNA: TGCGCCAGCAGCCAAAGGACGGGTTACGAGCAGTACTTC.

The rearrangement joins TRBV27 to TRBJ2-7; no clear D. Germline V CDR1 and CDR2: MNHEY, SMNVEV (reference sequence). CDR3 size: 13 residues. Trimming shortened V by 6 bases and J by 9 bases, and 18 bases separated the two germline ends. The CDR3 bases are TGTGCCAGCAGGCCGGGCCAATACTTGGGGCAGTACTTC. Residues: CASRPGQYLGQYF.

The chain couples TRBV28 to TRBJ2-2, with 13 positions matching TRBD2. The CDR3 consists of 18 residues. Trimming removed 3 bases from V and 1 base from J; junction bases left unmatched: 5. Germline V gives CDR1 MDHEN, CDR2 SYDVKM. The CDR3, as DNA: TGTGCCAGCAGTTTTCCGGGACTAGCGGGGAGGAACACCGGGGAGCTGTTTTTT. The encoded protein is CASSFPGLAGRNTGELFF. The whole variable domain, remainder taken from reference TRBV28 and TRBJ2-2, is DVKVTQSSRYLVKRTGEKVFLECVQDMDHENMFWYRQDPGLGLRLIYFSYDVKMKEKGDIPEGYSVSREKKERFSLILESASTNQTSMYLCASSFPGLAGRNTGELFFGEGSRLTVL.

The V and J genes are TRBV19 and TRBJ1-2, with unresolved D. Trimming took 2 bases from V and 4 from J, leaving 14 bases between them. Per germline, CDR1 LNHDA and CDR2 SQIVND (reference sequence). The CDR3 totals 15 residues. The CDR3 nucleotides are TGTGCCAGTAGTATAAATATCTTGGCGGTCTATGGCTACACCTTC. It specifies CASSINILAVYGYTF.

This clonotype was detected ten times or more. J is TRBJ2-7 and V is TRBV10-3, with TRBD2 as a possible D gene (6 bases). CDR3 length: 14 amino acids. Germline V gene sequence: CDR1 ENHRY, CDR2 SYGVKD. Deletions cut 9 bases from V and 5 bases from J, with 20 bases between. The CDR3 sequence: CAMARGGAGDEQYF. CDR3 sequence (DNA): TGTGCCATGGCCCGTGGCGGGGCAGGCGACGAGCAGTACTTC.

Concerning this clonotype itself: One base away lies a much larger clone, so this may be a sequencing read error. This rearrangement joins TRBV6-4 to TRBJ2-7; D perhaps matches TRBD1 (6 bases). In germline, CDR1 is MRHNA, CDR2 SNTAGT. The CDR3 has 15 residues. CDR3 sequence reads: CASSPFRTVSHEQYF. In DNA form, the CDR3 reads TGTGCCAGCAGCCCCTTCAGGACAGTCTCCCACGAGCAGTACTTC.

The rearrangement joins TRBV6-2 or TRBV6-3 to TRBJ2-1; 12 bases agree with TRBD2. The V and J ends lost 0 bases and 4 bases, in that order; junction bases with no gene match: 4. Germline CDR1 reads MNHEY; CDR2 reads SVGEGT. This CDR3 spans 17 amino acids. The CDR3 DNA follows: TGTGCCAGCAGTTACTCCCTAGCGGGAGGGACTTACAATGAGCAGTTCTTC. Its protein product is CASSYSLAGGTYNEQFF.

This clonotype has more than one count but fewer than ten. This chain joins TRBV9 and TRBJ2-2; 10 bases fit TRBD2. This CDR3 has 13 residues. Per the germline V gene, CDR1 is SGDLS and CDR2 is YYNGEE. V lost 3 bases, J lost 7 bases, and 0 bases stayed unmatched. CDR3 sequence: CASSASGGGELFF. The CDR3 DNA reads TGTGCCAGCAGCGCTAGCGGGGGCGGGGAGCTGTTTTTT.

This clonotype has a count of ten or more. The chain is built from TRBV6-1 and TRBJ2-7; D may be TRBD2 (6 bases). With 7 bases removed from V and 0 bases from J, the gap between germline ends came to 13 bases. The CDR3 contains 14 residues. Germline V gene data show CDR1 as MNHNS and CDR2 as SASEGT. CDR3 residues: CASIHRRGSYEQYF. The DNA of the CDR3 is TGTGCCAGCATCCACCGGCGGGGCTCCTACGAGCAGTACTTC.

This clonotype was found many times. The gene calls are TRBV15 and TRBJ2-7, with TRBD1 matching 8 bases. Per germline, CDR1 LNHNV and CDR2 YYDKDF (reference sequence). The CDR3 totals 13 residues. Trimming removed 5 bases from V and 3 bases from J; junction bases left unmatched: 3. The CDR3 DNA reads TGTGCCACCAGCCGACAGGGGTTCTACGAGCAGTACTTC. Residues: CATSRQGFYEQYF.

This clonotype was seen only a few times. The chain couples TRBV5-6 to TRBJ1-5; tentative D call: TRBD1 (5 bases). The V and J ends lost 2 bases and 7 bases respectively, with 10 bases between them. The CDR3 covers 13 residues. Germline CDR1 SGHDT, CDR2 YYEEEE. The CDR3 coding sequence is TGTGCCAGCAGCTTATCCCAGGGCCAGCCCCAGCATTTT. It yields the protein CASSLSQGQPQHF.

This chain uses TRBV7-9 with TRBJ2-5, with D tentatively TRBD1 or TRBD2 (5 bases each). This CDR3 contains 15 residues. The germline CDR1 and CDR2 sequences are SEHNR and FQNEAQ (reference sequence). The V and J ends lost 5 bases and 5 bases respectively, with 18 bases between them. CDR3 DNA sequence: TGTGCCAGCAGCCCTGGGACCGTCGAGGGGGAGACCCAGTACTTC. Translated: CASSPGTVEGETQYF.

The gene calls are TRBV3-1 and TRBJ2-1; D possibly corresponds to TRBD2 (5 bases). The V and J ends lost 0 bases and 7 bases respectively, with 13 bases between them. Germline lookup yields CDR1 LGHDT and CDR2 YNNKEL (reference sequence). The CDR3 has 15 amino acids. In DNA, the CDR3 is TGTGCCAGCAGCCAAGATAGGACTCCGTGGAATGAGCAGTTCTTC. Protein product: CASSQDRTPWNEQFF.

The chain is built from TRBV18 and TRBJ1-3, with TRBD1 matching 7 bases. V was pared by 6 bases and J by 0 bases, with 14 bases of the junction left unmatched. This CDR3 is 18 amino acids long. The germline CDR1 and CDR2 sequences are KGHSH and LQKENI. The CDR3 nucleotides are TGTGCCAGCTCCCAAGGACCAGCAGGGGGGAGCTCTGGAAACACCATATATTTT. Its protein product is CASSQGPAGGSSGNTIYF.

This clonotype was seen only a few times. V and J are TRBV7-8 and TRBJ1-1; tentatively, D is TRBD1 (5 bases). Looked up from germline, CDR1 is SGHVS and CDR2 is FQNEAQ. The CDR3 is made up of 17 amino acids. The V end was cut by 2 bases, the J end by 1 base, with 17 bases between. The CDR3 DNA is TGTGCCAGCAGCTTACAGCGGCCAGGGACCCCGAACACTGAAGCTTTCTTT. It codes for CASSLQRPGTPNTEAFF.

The chain employs TRBV7-2 and TRBJ2-3, with 8 bases lining up with TRBD2. Unmatched junction bases numbered 4, after V lost 5 bases and J lost 6 bases. The CDR3 loop spans 13 amino acids. Germline lookup yields CDR1 SGHTA and CDR2 FQGNSA. The CDR3 reads CASSRGGLDTQYF. CDR3 nucleotides: TGTGCCAGCAGCCGGGGGGGACTCGATACGCAGTATTTT.

The chain has TRBV5-1 and TRBJ2-6, with D tentatively TRBD1 or TRBD2 (5 bases each). Germline V gives CDR1 SGHRS, CDR2 YFSETQ. The CDR3 is 18 amino acids. V was shortened by 1 base and J by 1 base, with 15 bases between the two germline ends. The CDR3 loop reads CASSLLVGTLSGANVLTF. In DNA, the CDR3 is TGCGCCAGCAGCTTGTTGGTAGGGACCCTATCTGGGGCCAACGTCCTGACTTTC.

This sequence joins TRBV7-8 and TRBJ2-7, with D perhaps being TRBD1 or TRBD2 (5 bases each). The germline V gene encodes CDR1 SGHVS and CDR2 FQNEAQ. There are 13 residues in the CDR3. The germline V and J ends were trimmed by 8 bases and 2 bases, with 13 bases remaining between them. DNA for the CDR3: TGTGCCAGCGGGACGCCGACTACCTACGAGCAGTACTTC. Translation: CASGTPTTYEQYF.